This TCR beta chain emerged from a study of cytomegalovirus exposure and HLA in healthy donors (TCRdb year 2017). As for the study more broadly: In an earlier analysis of approximately 500 of the donors, 250 to 300 Gb of sequence data and some 120 million unique TCR beta sequences from about 190 million T cells were reported. The number of typed donors differed by locus: about 620-640 for A, B, C, DRB1 and DQB1; 522 for DQA1; around 580 for DPA1; and some 470 for DPB1. Alongside the repertoire data, information on donor age, sex, ethnicity and CMV serostatus was compiled. HLA typing covered class I and class II loci at four-digit resolution. In the later analysis, no new phenotypic data were used to find candidate immune exposures; instead, reliance was placed on TCR beta sequences and their occurrence across donors. The study profiled the T cell repertoires of 666 subjects by immunosequencing and related them to cytomegalovirus serostatus. An earlier analysis of 587 of the donors used high-throughput TCR beta sequencing to judge whether each TCR beta V gene segment behaved as functional or pseudogenic. About 280 gigabases of sequencing data and 78 million or so unique TCR sequences were included in an early release covering 500 to 750 HLA-typed donors. The aim of the study was to test whether cataloging public T cell receptors could identify signatures of past pathogen exposure. All discovery cohort repertoires had been generated on a single sequencing platform. Roughly 5 DR-DQ haplotypes were treated as single units for association and clustering because of strong linkage in the cohort. Of the roughly 400 genotyped donors, 75% to 85% were placed in the genetic ancestry cluster associated with self-reported Caucasian donors. High-throughput TCR immunosequencing, statistical association of individual TCRs with disease status, and machine learning were combined to predict cytomegalovirus infection status. Among about 410 genotyped donors of the cohort, an average of around 220,000 unique TCR beta nucleotide sequences was sequenced per donor, of which 15% to 20% were non-productive. A separate validation cohort of roughly 130 different subjects was used in addition to the approximately 640-subject first cohort. A later analysis re-analyzed previously published TCR beta repertoires from 550 to 700 donors and added high-resolution HLA genotyping to study TCR occurrence patterns. In a later genetic analysis, genome-wide SNP genotypes for about three fifths of the 666 donors were used, and that subset was treated as a discovery cohort.

CDR3 length: 14 amino acids, cysteine to phenylalanine. CDR3 DNA is the only sequence kept; it has 42 bases, read in frame from the first base. The trim is 1 base for V and 4 bases for J, with a gap of 10 bases between the germline ends. Receptor amplification or capture employed the immunoSEQ multiplex PCR assay. For the multiplex PCR, a mixture combining 60 forward primers for TCR Vbeta segments and 13 reverse primers for TCR Jbeta segments was used. The CDR3 region of rearranged TCR beta genes was amplified from genomic DNA with a multiplex PCR assay. The amplified TCR beta libraries were sequenced on the Illumina HiSeq System as 87-base-pair reads. As for how the authors treated the data: In a later analysis, some 80 million unique TCR beta chains were counted across the 666 repertoires, and about 10 million of these chains were shared by at least two donors. To remove PCR and sequencing errors, raw reads were error-corrected and collapsed into unique sequences using a nearest-neighbor algorithm that merged closely related sequences. Alignment of CDR3 sequences to IMGT reference sequences was used to assign V, D and J gene segments. For a sequence to be retained, at least a six-nucleotide match to both a V gene segment and a J gene segment was required. A rearrangement was called productive if the CDR3 had no stop codons and remained in frame with V and J, and every other rearrangement was called non-productive. Following IMGT convention, CDR3 was defined as the stretch from the second conserved V-encoded cysteine to the conserved J-encoded phenylalanine. Sequences without an unambiguous match to a single V gene segment were excluded from the earlier analysis of about 630 of the donors. An earlier analysis of around 600 of the donors classified V segments as functional when productive rearrangements were above 56.7% and as segregating when the standard deviation between donors was above 5%. A statistical classification framework was built for diagnosing cytomegalovirus status from the catalog of TCR beta chain sequences. In a later analysis, TCR nucleotide sequences were compared against IMGT/GENE-DB human TR gene sequences so that V and J genes could be assigned. Using the TCRdist pipeline, a later analysis assigned CDR3 sequences along with most-parsimonious VDJ recombination scenarios. A later analysis defined each TCR beta chain by its CDR3 amino acid sequence plus V-gene family, and excluded reads lacking a unique V-gene family. In a later analysis, some 600 highly shared, low-generation-probability nucleotide sequences were removed to address suspected cross-contamination and a sequencing artifact. In a later analysis, a clonal expansion index was calculated for each public chain from normalized within-repertoire ranks of inferred template counts. Generation probabilities in a later analysis came from a VDJ recombination model fitted to out-of-frame rearrangements, and those results were checked against IGoR. A later analysis scored TCR-TCR, TCR-HLA and TCR-CMV co-occurrence with hypergeometric tests, applying a repertoire-size bias correction to TCR pairs. In a later analysis, false discovery rates were estimated by permuting HLA or CMV assignments 20 times. In a later analysis, co-occurring TCRs were grouped using DBSCAN, and TCRdist sequence similarity was added for clustering within HLA-allele-positive subsets. Co-occurrence clustering excluded repertoires with fewer than 30,000 or more than 120,000 public chains, plus five with anomalous nucleotide sharing. TCRdb's version of the immuneACCESS table is confined to in-frame rearrangements and falls short of the full clone set. An unresolved V gene accounts for under half of the shortfall where checked; the remainder is of unknown origin. For V, J and clone size, that table is used; D and trimming come from the DNA. Here the sample has about 190,000 clones; 75% to 90% occur a single time. The ten biggest clones cover around 1.3% of the sample.

The cohort comprised 670 or so healthy bone marrow donors. Cohort members were all nominally healthy when sampled, although unrecorded immune exposures were likely present. The donor was CMV seronegative and was included in the group of 352 seronegative cohort members. Every donor gave a peripheral blood sample, and the peripheral blood mononuclear cells from that sample were used for TCR beta sequencing. The Qiagen DNeasy Blood Extraction Kit was used to extract genomic DNA from the blood cell samples. Paper-wide results and their limitations: In a later analysis, TCR association rates were found to vary across HLA loci, with the most associated TCRs seen for DRB1 alleles and the fewest for HLA-C alleles. In an earlier analysis of around 600 of the donors, most TCR beta V segments appeared in productive rearrangements about 90% or about 30% of the time, broadly matching IMGT annotations. Roughly uniform sequencing depth across donors was assumed in presence/absence analyses, although this assumption may not hold. Correlated functional status among segregating V segments might reflect linkage disequilibrium, but an unknown experimental factor could not be ruled out. In a later analysis, around 15,000 TCR beta sequences were associated with specific HLA alleles at a false discovery rate of 0.05. In vitro tests confirmed that a few of the cytomegalovirus-associated TCR beta chains recognize cytomegalovirus antigens. According to the authors, the approach could potentially be generalized to other disease states and immunological phenotypes. Because counts were too low, approximately 18 rarely observed V segments, including chromosome 9 orphons, were excluded from the earlier analysis of 587 of the donors. The 87-base-pair reads could not distinguish some IMGT-functional V segments, including TRBV6-2 and TRBV6-3, so those segments were excluded. A later genetic analysis associated a missense DCLRE1C variant with V-gene and J-gene trimming of TCR beta chains, and an independent cohort replicated the association. This cohort had only TCR beta chains sequenced, and the lack of alpha or paired-chain data limited which features could be detected. HLA typing was unavailable for some donors at each locus, so association tests used only the typed subset. A cluster of highly shared sequence variants was judged likely to represent a technical artifact of the sequencing pipeline. Several of the top co-occurrence clusters appeared to be linked to parvovirus B19, influenza, CMV and Epstein-Barr virus, according to a later analysis. In a later genetic analysis, fewer N-insertions in productive TCRs were reported among donors in an Asian-associated ancestry cluster than the 666-donor mean. The study gave a list of some 150 TCR beta chains associated with cytomegalovirus. Most TCR sequences were seen in very few donors, while some public TCRs were found in many individuals. Immune exposure information for the cohort was limited to CMV serostatus. In a later analysis, HLA-associated TCR beta chains were found to be more clonally expanded and to have lower generation probabilities than equally common non-associated chains. When HLA alleles, especially DR and DQ, strongly co-occurred, TCR associations were difficult to assign to individual alleles. A further reported finding was that TCR beta sequences accurately predicted the HLA-A and HLA-B alleles for most subjects in the first cohort. The classifier was reported to diagnose cytomegalovirus status with high specificity and sensitivity in both the original cohort and the validation cohort. According to a later analysis, most CMV-associated TCR beta chains appeared to be HLA-restricted, and the HLA associations seemed to be driven largely by CMV exposure.

A note on this clone: Its antigen is unknown. One base away there is no much larger clone; base qualities are not given.

The source of this sequence is a boy aged 2-15 years in good health and CMV-seronegative. The specimen was PBMCs. Here the chain combines TRBV23-1 and TRBJ1-2; the D gene is unclear. TRBV23-1 carries the ORF label, with uncertain function. The nucleotide sequence is TGCGCCAGCAGTCAATTCGGAGGACTCTATGGCTACACCTTC. It is translated as CASSQFGGLYGYTF.